The T cell receptor beta chain described here comes from a study of T cell responses to AZD1222 COVID-19 vaccine. Study-wide results and caveats: The donors showed a predominance of white British ancestry and of females, with possible underestimation of clonal diversity. Spike-specific TCR breadth and depth were elevated following two AZD1222 doses. Nearly half of unique spike-specific TCRs reportedly avoided B.1.351 and B.1.1.7 mutated regions.

The CDR3 is 15 residues long. Germline CDR1 SGHVS, CDR2 FQNEAQ. The ends lost 2 bases at V and 7 bases at J; junction bases unmatched: 8. Here immunoSEQ multiplex PCR was the method, and the copy in TCRdb shows in-frame clones only, minus some. The sample comprises about 140,000 clones, just over 90% of which are singletons, and 0.7% to 1% rests with the top ten. Comments on this clone: Its antigen is as yet unknown.

The sample was peripheral blood, taken on day 0 of MenACWY control vaccination. This chain uses TRBV7-8 with TRBJ1-2; TRBD1 agrees at 9 bases. This clonotype was obtained from an adult in good health. The CDR3: CASSLSTGGVGGYTF. For the CDR3, the DNA is TGTGCCAGCAGCTTAAGTACAGGGGGCGTGGGTGGCTACACCTTC.